This entry lists 17 T cell receptor beta chains sequenced from one sample in a study of blood T cell repertoires in COVID-19 (dated by TCRdb to about 2020). Preparation of the library involved the immunoSEQ multiplex PCR assay. TCRdb took over this immuneACCESS table, retaining in-frame rearrangements with V and J assigned. Such tables are incomplete; in checked studies, under half of the missing clones stem from an unresolved V gene, and the remainder is unexplained. Counted in this sample were 95,000 to 150,000 clones; around 83% of them appeared once. The ten largest clones capture over 5% of the sample. Sequencing input: peripheral blood. The origin of the receptors is a man older than 75 with active or convalescent COVID-19.

This chain connects TRBV5-1 to TRBJ1-2, with D unresolved. CDR1 and CDR2 (germline): SGHRS, YFSETQ. With 0 bases removed from V and 2 bases from J, the gap between germline ends came to 11 bases. This CDR3 region has 15 residues. The CDR3 reads CASSLEAGFNYGYTF. DNA for the CDR3: TGCGCCAGCAGCTTGGAAGCGGGGTTCAACTATGGCTACACCTTC.

The chain recombines TRBV7-2 with TRBJ1-2; D is undetermined. This CDR3 has 12 residues. Germline V gene lookup returns CDR1 SGHTA and CDR2 FQGNSA. Trimming cost V 4 bases and J 4 bases, with 7 bases left between them. The CDR3 DNA reads as TGTGCCAGCAGCTCCCACAGCTATGGCTACACCTTC. Its translation: CASSSHSYGYTF.

As DNA, the CDR3 is TGTGCCAGCAGCCAATCAGGGTTCCCTGAAGCTTTCTTT. Protein product: CASSQSGFPEAFF. The chain is built from TRBV4-2 and TRBJ1-1; the D gene is possibly TRBD1 (5 bases). The CDR3 has 13 residues. The germline CDR1 and CDR2 sequences are LGHNA and YNFKEQ. V lost 2 bases and J lost 6, with 10 bases in between.

This clone was seen once. The chain carries TRBV14 and TRBJ1-2, with D maybe TRBD1 (6 bases). V was shortened by 4 bases and J by 5 bases, with 14 bases between the two germline ends. The CDR3 is made up of 14 amino acids. In germline, CDR1 is SGHDN, CDR2 FVKESK. Written as DNA, the CDR3 is TGTGCCAGCAGCCCCCGCCGGGACATTTATGGCTACACCTTC. Its protein product is CASSPRRDIYGYTF.

This clone was seen a single time. The CDR3 sequence is CASSLTSGGSMNEQFF. In DNA form, the CDR3 reads TGTGCCAGCAGCTTAACTAGCGGGGGGTCTATGAATGAGCAGTTCTTC. The V gene is TRBV7-3, the J gene TRBJ2-1; TRBD2 aligns across 10 bases. The V and J ends lost 0 bases and 7 bases, in that order; junction bases with no gene match: 6. The CDR3 consists of 16 residues. Germline values: CDR1 SGHTA, CDR2 FQGTGA.

V usage is TRBV11-2 and J usage is TRBJ1-2, with D perhaps TRBD1 (5 bases). This CDR3 has 16 amino acids. The V gene's germline CDR1 is SGHAT and CDR2 FQNNGV. Trimming took 1 base from V and 3 from J, leaving 15 bases between them. The CDR3 DNA reads as TGTGCCAGCAGCTTAGTCACCCCCGGGGGGGACTATGGCTACACCTTC. Protein: CASSLVTPGGDYGYTF. The full variable domain, in which reference TRBV11-2 and TRBJ1-2 provide the parts outside the CDR3, is EAGVAQSPRYKIIEKRQSVAFWCNPISGHATLYWYQQILGQGPKLLIQFQNNGVVDDSQLPKDRFSAERLKGVDSTLKIQPAKLEDSAVYLCASSLVTPGGDYGYTFGSGTRLTVV.

V is TRBV6-4 and J is TRBJ2-2; D is possibly TRBD2 (5 bases). Per germline, CDR1 MRHNA and CDR2 SNTAGT. Between the trimmed V and J ends, which lost 9 bases and 5 bases, there was a span of 16 bases. There are 14 residues in the CDR3. The chain's CDR3 is CASWALGRTGELFF. CDR3 DNA: TGTGCCAGTTGGGCACTAGGAAGGACCGGGGAGCTGTTTTTT.

J is TRBJ2-1 and V is TRBV4-2; the match to TRBD1 covers 10 bases. CDR1 is LGHNA and CDR2 is YNFKEQ in the germline V gene. CDR3 length: 16 residues. With 4 bases clipped from V and 5 bases from J, the junction kept 8 bases outside the gene matches. CDR3 loop: CASSRTTGTGDNEQFF. CDR3 nucleotides: TGTGCCAGCAGCCGTACCACCGGGACAGGGGACAATGAGCAGTTCTTC.

The chain links TRBV6-2 or TRBV6-3 to TRBJ2-3; the match to TRBD1 covers 10 bases. The CDR3 has 17 residues. Per the germline V gene, CDR1 is MNHEY and CDR2 is SVGEGT. Unmatched junction bases numbered 14, after V lost 5 bases and J lost 6 bases. The CDR3 here is CASSLNPGQGSRDTQYF. In nucleotides, the CDR3 is TGTGCCAGCAGTCTAAATCCGGGACAGGGGTCCAGGGATACGCAGTATTTT.

The chain recombines TRBV2 with TRBJ1-2; TRBD1 matches at 8 bases. The ends lost 6 bases at V and 2 bases at J; junction bases unmatched: 5. Germline-derived CDR1 and CDR2 are SNHLY and FYNNEI. The CDR3 loop spans 14 amino acids. The chain's CDR3 is CASRSTGVNYGYTF. The CDR3 coding sequence is TGTGCCAGCAGATCGACAGGGGTCAACTATGGCTACACCTTC.

The chain employs TRBV4-1 and TRBJ1-2; the match to TRBD1 covers 9 bases. Germline V CDR1 and CDR2: MGHRA, YSYEKL. J was trimmed by 0 bases and V by 4 bases; bases with no gene match: 6. The CDR3 runs 16 residues. The CDR3 bases are TGCGCCAGCAGCCCGGGACAGGGCCAAGCTAACTATGGCTACACCTTC. Protein: CASSPGQGQANYGYTF.

The V call is TRBV19, the J call TRBJ1-3; perhaps TRBD1 as D (6 bases). Looked up from germline, CDR1 is LNHDA and CDR2 is SQIVND (reference sequence). V dropped 6 bases and J dropped 0 bases, with 15 bases sitting between them. This CDR3 spans 16 amino acids. This CDR3 reads CASRTQTGGSGNTIYF. As DNA, the CDR3 is TGTGCCAGTAGGACCCAGACAGGCGGCTCTGGAAACACCATATATTTT.

The table lists this clone with a count of one. The chain combines TRBV6-2 or TRBV6-3 with TRBJ1-5; the match to TRBD1 covers 9 bases. CDR1 and CDR2 from the germline V gene are MNHEY and SVGEGT. V gave up 5 bases and J gave up 3 bases; unmatched junction bases: 2. The CDR3 totals 14 residues. CDR3 loop: CASSTGGNNQPQHF. CDR3 bases: TGTGCCAGCAGTACAGGGGGCAACAATCAGCCCCAGCATTTT.

This rearrangement joins TRBV9 to TRBJ2-5; D perhaps matches TRBD2 (7 bases). Trimming removed 3 bases from V and 4 bases from J, with 16 bases in between. The germline V gene encodes CDR1 SGDLS and CDR2 YYNGEE. The CDR3 runs 15 residues. CDR3 region: CASSASGGALETQYF. The CDR3 nucleotides are TGTGCCAGCAGCGCCAGTGGGGGGGCATTAGAGACCCAGTACTTC. The full variable domain, its missing parts supplied by reference TRBV9 and TRBJ2-5, is DSGVTQTPKHLITATGQRVTLRCSPRSGDLSVYWYQQSLDQGLQFLIQYYNGEERAKGNILERFSAQQFPDLHSELNLSSLELGDSALYFCASSASGGALETQYFGPGTRLLVL.

The V gene is TRBV5-1, the J gene TRBJ1-6, with 8 positions matching TRBD1. J lost 6 bases, V lost 0 bases, and 5 bases had no gene match. Germline values: CDR1 SGHRS, CDR2 YFSETQ. CDR3 size: 16 residues. CDR3 nucleotides: TGCGCCAGCAGCTTGGCCGACAGGGGCCCTAATTCACCCCTCCACTTT. Protein: CASSLADRGPNSPLHF.

This sequence joins TRBV5-4 and TRBJ1-1, with TRBD1 matching 7 bases. The CDR3 is 15 amino acids. Germline trimming cut 1 base from V and 5 bases from J; bases unmatched to any gene: 8. Germline V lookup: CDR1 SGHNT, CDR2 YYREEE (reference sequence). In nucleotides, the CDR3 is TGTGCCAGCAGCTTGTGGGCAGGGGGGATGACTGAAGCTTTCTTT. It specifies CASSLWAGGMTEAFF.

This chain's CDR3 is CASSSSGQEGANVLTF. In DNA form, the CDR3 reads TGCGCCAGCAGCTCATCCGGACAGGAAGGGGCCAACGTCCTGACTTTC. The chain joins TRBV5-1 to TRBJ2-6; 7 bases are a match to TRBD1. The CDR3 extends over 16 amino acids. Germline CDR1 reads SGHRS; CDR2 reads YFSETQ. Germline trimming cut 3 bases from V and 4 bases from J; bases unmatched to any gene: 7.